This T cell receptor (beta chain) was observed in a study of human T cells and chemical hapten exposure. Study-wide background: There were per-sample TCR yield variations, arising mainly from small pooled library volume differences.

Study outcomes and limitations: The number of TCRs over 1 in 1000 frequency stayed unchanged after DPC.

This clonotype was seen many times. What it binds is unknown. Time point noted: healthy volunteer bleed at 2 weeks. Before extraction, the whole blood was not fractionated, and total RNA was taken from it. Unique molecular identifiers were attached to individual cDNA molecules within the library. Authors' methods: Sequenced samples showed a median of approximately 96,000 TCRs each, with counts running from about 22,000 to 700,000. TCRdb recomputed calls from the RACE reads with MiXCR, one row per CDR3 protein. TCRdb, not the original authors, processed these V and J calls. The sample has about 50,000 distinct CDR3 sequences, 3.5% to 4.5% seen once. Germline V gene lookup returns CDR1 ENHRY and CDR2 SYGVKD. Between the trimmed V and J ends, which lost 1 base and 4 bases, there was a span of 10 bases. The CDR3 runs to 14 residues.

The sample taken for sequencing was whole blood. The rearrangement joins TRBV10-3 to TRBJ1-2, with D possibly TRBD1 on 5 matching bases. The receptor was isolated from a female donor in good health. Some clones in this sample may be carry-over from other donors' samples. CDR3 DNA sequence: TGTGCCATCAGTGAGTGGCAGGGTACCTATGGCTACACCTTC. Translation: CAISEWQGTYGYTF.